The TCR beta chain described here comes from a study of cytomegalovirus exposure and HLA in healthy donors. The V end was cut by 4 bases, the J end by 5 bases, with 8 bases between. From germline, CDR1 is SGHRS and CDR2 YFSETQ. The CDR3 length is 12 residues. Vbeta (60) and Jbeta (13) primers were used in the PCR. Profiling relied on immunoSEQ multiplex PCR, and the TCRdb table lists in-frame clones only, not all of them. The table has 120,000 to 150,000 clones, roughly 84% seen once. The rearrangement uses TRBV5-1 and TRBJ2-3; D not resolved. The sequence came from a boy aged 2 to 10 in good health and CMV-seronegative. Sequenced input: PBMCs. The CDR3 region is CASSRVEDTQYF. CDR3 nucleotides: TGCGCCAGCAGCCGTGTAGAAGATACGCAGTATTTT.